This T cell receptor (beta chain) was captured by sequencing in a study of CD8 T cells in Susac syndrome. When the RNA was reverse transcribed, random hexamers were used with an input of roughly 0.5 to 1 ug. MiXCR was run by TCRdb on the immunoSEQ multiplex PCR reads, yielding one entry per CDR3 protein. The sample holds approximately 150,000 distinct CDR3 sequences, around 93% seen once. The germline V gene has CDR1 SQVTM and CDR2 ANQGSEA. The CDR3 spans 14 residues. Unmatched junction bases numbered 8, after V lost 4 bases and J lost 7 bases. The chain employs TRBV29-1 and TRBJ2-7; TRBD2 matches 12 bases. The clonotype comes from a human donor in good health. Sequenced sample: CD4+ T cells from PBMCs. The CDR3 region has the DNA TGCAGCGTTGCCCCTTCTAGCGGGGGGGATGAGCAGTACTTC. Protein: CSVAPSSGGDEQYF.